This entry is about one TCR beta chain. The sample belongs to a study of technical replicates of blood from a few donors. The protocol was immunoSEQ multiplex PCR, while the TCRdb copy is restricted to in-frame clones and leaves out a portion. The top ten hold about 0.35% of the sample, which has around 93,000 clones, roughly 95% seen once. The CDR3 loop spans 15 amino acids. Unmatched junction bases numbered 14, after V lost 8 bases and J lost 7 bases. Germline V lookup: CDR1 MNHGY, CDR2 SVAAGI. The chain links TRBV6-9 to TRBJ2-1, with 7 bases identical to TRBD1. This clonotype originated in a human donor in good health. Sequenced: T cells isolated from PBMCs. CDR3 loop: CASHTGAEGVNEQFF. The CDR3 DNA sequence: TGTGCCAGCCACACAGGGGCGGAAGGGGTAAATGAGCAGTTCTTC.